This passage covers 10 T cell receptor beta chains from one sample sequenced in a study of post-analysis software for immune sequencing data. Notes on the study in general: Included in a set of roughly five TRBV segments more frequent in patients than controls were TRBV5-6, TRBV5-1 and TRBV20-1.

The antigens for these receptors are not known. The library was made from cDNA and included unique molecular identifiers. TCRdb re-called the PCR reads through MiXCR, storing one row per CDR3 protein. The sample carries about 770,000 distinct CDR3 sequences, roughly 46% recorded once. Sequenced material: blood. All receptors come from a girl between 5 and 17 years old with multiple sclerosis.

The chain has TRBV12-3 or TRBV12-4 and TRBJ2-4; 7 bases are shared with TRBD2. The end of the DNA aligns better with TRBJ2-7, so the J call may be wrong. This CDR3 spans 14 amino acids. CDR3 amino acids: CASSFGGGSHEQYF. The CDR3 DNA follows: TGTGCCAGCAGTTTCGGCGGCGGGAGTCACGAGCAGTACTTC.

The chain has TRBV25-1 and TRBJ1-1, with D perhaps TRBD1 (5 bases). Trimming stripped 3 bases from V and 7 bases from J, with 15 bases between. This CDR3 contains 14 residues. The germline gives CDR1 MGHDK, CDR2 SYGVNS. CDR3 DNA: TGTGCCAGCAGTGAGAAGAGGGGCCGTGGTGAAGCTTTCTTT. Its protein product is CASSEKRGRGEAFF.

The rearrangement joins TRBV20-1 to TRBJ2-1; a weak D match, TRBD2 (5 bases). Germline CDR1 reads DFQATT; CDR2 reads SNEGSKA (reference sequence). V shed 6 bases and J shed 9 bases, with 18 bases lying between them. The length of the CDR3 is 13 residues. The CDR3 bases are TGCAGTGCAGTCCTAGTGGGGAGCATTGAGCAGTTCTTC. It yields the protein CSAVLVGSIEQFF.

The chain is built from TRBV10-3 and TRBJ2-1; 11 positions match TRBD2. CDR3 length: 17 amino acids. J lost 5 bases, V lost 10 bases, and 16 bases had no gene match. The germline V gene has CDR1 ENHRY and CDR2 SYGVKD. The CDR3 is CASQGLAGLGGDNEQFF. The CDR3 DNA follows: TGTGCCAGCCAAGGACTAGCGGGTTTAGGAGGAGACAATGAGCAGTTCTTC.

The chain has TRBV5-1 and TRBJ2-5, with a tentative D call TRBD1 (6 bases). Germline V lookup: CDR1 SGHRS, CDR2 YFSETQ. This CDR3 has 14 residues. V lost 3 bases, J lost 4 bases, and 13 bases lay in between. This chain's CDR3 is CASSSLTGLETQYF. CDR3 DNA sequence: TGCGCCAGCAGCTCCCTGACAGGATTAGAGACCCAGTACTTC.

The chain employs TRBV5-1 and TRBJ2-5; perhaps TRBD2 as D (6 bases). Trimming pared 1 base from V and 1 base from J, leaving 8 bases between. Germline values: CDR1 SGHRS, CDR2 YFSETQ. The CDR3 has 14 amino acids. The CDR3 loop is CASSLWDSQETQYF. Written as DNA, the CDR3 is TGCGCCAGCAGCTTGTGGGACTCCCAAGAGACCCAGTACTTC.

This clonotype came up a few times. The CDR3 coding sequence is TGCGCCAGCGCGCAGGGACTACCCACAGATACGCAGTATTTT. As protein: CASAQGLPTDTQYF. V and J are TRBV4-3 and TRBJ2-3, with TRBD2 identical over 7 bases. Germline V gene sequence: CDR1 LGHNA, CDR2 YSLEER. V was clipped by 8 bases and J by 2 bases; unmatched bases: 7. CDR3 length equals 14 residues.

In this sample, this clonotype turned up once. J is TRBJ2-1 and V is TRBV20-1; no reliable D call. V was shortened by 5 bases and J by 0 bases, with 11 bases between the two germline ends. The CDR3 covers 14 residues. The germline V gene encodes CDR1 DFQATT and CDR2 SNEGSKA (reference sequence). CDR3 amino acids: CSAPYSSSYNEQFF. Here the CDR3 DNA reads TGCAGTGCTCCCTACTCTAGCTCCTACAATGAGCAGTTCTTC.

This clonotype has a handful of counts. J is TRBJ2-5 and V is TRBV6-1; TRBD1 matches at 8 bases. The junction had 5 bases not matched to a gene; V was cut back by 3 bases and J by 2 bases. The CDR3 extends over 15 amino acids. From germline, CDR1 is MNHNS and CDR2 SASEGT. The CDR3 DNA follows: TGTGCCAGCAGTGACGACAGGGGCCGGCAAGAGACCCAGTACTTC. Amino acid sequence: CASSDDRGRQETQYF.

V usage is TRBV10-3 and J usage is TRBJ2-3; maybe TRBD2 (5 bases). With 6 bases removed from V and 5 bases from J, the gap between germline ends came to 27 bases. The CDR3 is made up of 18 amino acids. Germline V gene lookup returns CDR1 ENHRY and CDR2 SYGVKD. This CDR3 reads CAISPRTLDGISGDTQYF. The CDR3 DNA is TGTGCCATCAGCCCTAGAACACTAGACGGGATCTCGGGAGATACGCAGTATTTT.